These 12 T cell receptor beta chains share one sample of origin, sequenced in a study of cytomegalovirus exposure and HLA in healthy donors. The PCR ran on 60 Vbeta and 13 Jbeta primers. Repertoires were generated with immunoSEQ multiplex PCR, while TCRdb's copy carries only in-frame clones and drops some. The sample carries roughly 160,000 clones, over 70% recorded once. Sequenced input: PBMCs. The receptors were sampled from a boy aged 2 to 10 in good health and CMV-seronegative.

This clone has more than one count but fewer than ten. The chain recombines TRBV5-1 with TRBJ2-3, with TRBD1 as a possible D gene (6 bases). The CDR3 runs to 16 residues. The germline V and J ends were trimmed by 1 base and 3 bases, with 15 bases remaining between them. Germline V lookup: CDR1 SGHRS, CDR2 YFSETQ. The CDR3 reads CASSLSLTGHTDTQYF. CDR3 coding DNA: TGCGCCAGCAGCTTGAGTTTGACAGGTCATACAGATACGCAGTATTTT.

The V call is TRBV15, the J call TRBJ2-7, with 9 bases lining up with TRBD2. Looked up from germline, CDR1 is LNHNV and CDR2 is YYDKDF (reference sequence). V dropped 8 bases and J dropped 2; count of bases not matched to a gene: 7. The CDR3 spans 14 residues. The CDR3 loop reads CATRRLAGPYEQYF. The CDR3 nucleotides read TGTGCCACCCGCCGGCTAGCGGGGCCCTACGAGCAGTACTTC. Drawing the rest from reference TRBV15 and TRBJ2-7, the complete variable domain is DAMVIQNPRYQVTQFGKPVTLSCSQTLNHNVMYWYQQKSSQAPKLLFHYYDKDFNNEADTPDNFQSRRPNTSFCFLDIRSPGLGDTAMYLCATRRLAGPYEQYFGPGTRLTVT.

A single count supports this clone. In DNA form, the CDR3 reads TGTGCCAGCCGCCCTACAGGGGGGTATGGCTACACCTTC. Its translation is CASRPTGGYGYTF. V is TRBV6-5 and J is TRBJ1-2; TRBD1 agrees at 8 bases. The germline gives CDR1 MNHEY, CDR2 SVGAGI. V lost 8 bases to trimming and J lost 5 bases; unmatched junction nucleotides: 7. The CDR3 runs 13 residues.

In its sample, this clone was seen once. The rearrangement links TRBV5-6 to TRBJ2-5; TRBD2 aligns across 9 bases. The CDR3 loop spans 17 amino acids. In germline, CDR1 is SGHDT, CDR2 YYEEEE. V trimming: 3 bases; J trimming: 5 bases; junction bases outside the gene matches: 14. CDR3 residues: CASSYDGRGGLKETQYF. The CDR3 DNA sequence: TGTGCCAGCAGCTACGATGGGCGGGGGGGCCTCAAGGAGACCCAGTACTTC.

This chain uses TRBV5-6 with TRBJ1-1, with 10 bases identical to TRBD1. The CDR3 consists of 14 residues. The trim removed 5 bases at V and 1 base at J, leaving 2 bases unmatched. Per germline, CDR1 SGHDT and CDR2 YYEEEE. This CDR3 reads CASRWTGGNTEAFF. The CDR3 DNA follows: TGTGCCAGCAGGTGGACAGGGGGGAACACTGAAGCTTTCTTT.

This clone came up a few times. The V gene is TRBV6-4, the J gene TRBJ2-3, with 9 bases aligning to TRBD1. The CDR3 runs 16 residues. Trimming took 4 bases from V and 3 from J; bases not matched to a gene: 8. Germline V lookup: CDR1 MRHNA, CDR2 SNTAGT. The chain's CDR3 is CASSVTGGSSTDTQYF. CDR3 in DNA: TGTGCCAGCAGTGTCACAGGGGGCAGTAGTACAGATACGCAGTATTTT.

The chain couples TRBV11-2 to TRBJ1-3; TRBD1 aligns across 9 bases. The CDR3 is made up of 16 amino acids. The V gene's germline CDR1 is SGHAT and CDR2 FQNNGV. Trimming at V came to 8 bases and at J to 4 bases, leaving 12 bases not matched to a gene. The CDR3 nucleotides read TGTGCCAGCTCTGGGAACAGGGGGCGCCCCGGAAACACCATATATTTT. Protein product: CASSGNRGRPGNTIYF.

This clone is a singleton in its sample. The chain is built from TRBV7-2 and TRBJ2-5; 7 bases match TRBD2. The germline V gene has CDR1 SGHTA and CDR2 FQGNSA. V dropped 3 bases and J dropped 5; count of bases not matched to a gene: 9. This CDR3 region has 15 residues. The CDR3 loop is CASSFLGRARETQYF. CDR3 sequence (DNA): TGTGCCAGCAGCTTCCTGGGGAGGGCCAGGGAGACCCAGTACTTC.

The gene calls are TRBV6-5 and TRBJ2-7; TRBD1 matches 11 bases. V lost 6 bases and J lost 4; bases outside the gene matches: 8. Germline CDR1 MNHEY, CDR2 SVGAGI. This CDR3 contains 15 residues. The CDR3 DNA is TGTGCCAGCAGCCCCGGGACAGGGGGGTTTTACGAGCAGTACGTC. Its protein is CASSPGTGGFYEQYV.

The chain recombines TRBV2 with TRBJ1-2; D is undetermined. V lost 6 bases to trimming and J lost 5 bases, with 16 bases between them. This CDR3 comprises 14 residues. Germline CDR1 reads SNHLY; CDR2 reads FYNNEI. CDR3 sequence: CASSLKESRYGYTF. In DNA form, the CDR3 reads TGTGCCAGCAGCCTTAAAGAGTCGAGATATGGCTACACCTTC.

The rearrangement uses TRBV5-5 and TRBJ2-7, with D tentatively TRBD1 (6 bases). This CDR3 is built from 17 residues. The germline V and J ends were trimmed by 0 bases and 3 bases, with 19 bases remaining between them. From germline, CDR1 is SGHKS and CDR2 YYEKEE (reference sequence). CDR3 sequence (DNA): TGTGCCAGCAGCTTGGCGTCATGGGGGCAAATGATCTACGAGCAGTACTTC. Protein product: CASSLASWGQMIYEQYF.

This chain links TRBV9 with TRBJ2-3, with D possibly being TRBD2 (6 bases). Per germline, CDR1 SGDLS and CDR2 YYNGEE. Trimming removed 0 bases from V and 3 bases from J, with 14 bases in between. The CDR3 totals 16 residues. As DNA, the CDR3 is TGTGCCAGCAGCGTAGAGGTAGCTGGGGGGACAGATACGCAGTATTTT. As protein: CASSVEVAGGTDTQYF.